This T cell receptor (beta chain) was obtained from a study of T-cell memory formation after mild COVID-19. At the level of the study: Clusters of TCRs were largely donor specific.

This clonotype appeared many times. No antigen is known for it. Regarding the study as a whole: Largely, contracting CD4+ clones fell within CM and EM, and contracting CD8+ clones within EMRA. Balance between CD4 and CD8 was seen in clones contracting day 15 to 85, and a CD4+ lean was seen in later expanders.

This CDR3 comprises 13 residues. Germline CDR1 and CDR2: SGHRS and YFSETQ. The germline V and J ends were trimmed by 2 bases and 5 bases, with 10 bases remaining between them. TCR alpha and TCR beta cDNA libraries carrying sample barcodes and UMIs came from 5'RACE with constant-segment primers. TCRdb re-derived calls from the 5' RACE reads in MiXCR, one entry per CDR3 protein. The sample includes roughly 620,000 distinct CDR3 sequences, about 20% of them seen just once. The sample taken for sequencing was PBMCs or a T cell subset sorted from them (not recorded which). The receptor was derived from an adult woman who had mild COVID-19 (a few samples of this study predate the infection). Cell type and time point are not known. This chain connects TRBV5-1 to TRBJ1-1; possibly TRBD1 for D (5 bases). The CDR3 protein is CASSFEGRTEAFF. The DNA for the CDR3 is TGCGCCAGCAGCTTTGAGGGGAGGACTGAAGCTTTCTTT.